This T cell receptor (beta chain) was documented in a study of blood T cell repertoires in COVID-19. The overall study: PBMCs, B-cell-depleted T cells, or T cells were the source of the cDNA or gDNA that made up the material.

J lost 3 bases, V lost 5 bases, and 11 bases had no gene match. CDR1 PRHDT and CDR2 FYEKMQ come from the germline V gene (reference sequence). There are 16 residues in the CDR3. In the study's own analysis: Reference gene primer amplification yielded estimated nucleated cell counts. Assay: immunoSEQ multiplex PCR; the TCRdb copy retains only in-frame clones and omits some. D and trimming were read from the DNA, whereas the V and J calls and clone size are those reported in that table. This table holds 15,000 to 20,000 clones, approximately 93% found once. Specimen: peripheral blood. This sequence joins TRBV13 and TRBJ2-7, with 9 positions matching TRBD2. This TCR derives from a human donor in a cohort sampled during active COVID-19. The CDR3 protein is CASSRTTGLADYEQYF. CDR3 bases: TGTGCCAGCAGCCGAACGACGGGACTAGCTGACTACGAGCAGTACTTC. The full variable domain, rest sourced from reference TRBV13 and TRBJ2-7, is AAGVIQSPRHLIKEKRETATLKCYPIPRHDTVYWYQQGPGQDPQFLISFYEKMQSDKGSIPDRFSAQQFSDYHSELNMSSLELGDSALYFCASSRTTGLADYEQYFGPGTRLTVT.